Included here is one T cell receptor (beta chain) sequence, with context. The antigen remains unidentified. A read error may be the cause here, since a much bigger clone is one base away. This specimen comes from a study of T-cell reconstitution after alpha-beta-depleted transplantation in children. Study-level points and caveats: Diversity of TCRbeta at day 60 was high in some patients, arising from surviving recipient T cells and thymic progenitors. Reportedly, only several hundred clones from non-depleted graft cells drove alpha-beta T-cell counts at about two months.

The TCRbeta library was prepared with unique molecular identifiers. TCRdb re-analysed the PCR reads in MiXCR, keeping a single row per CDR3 protein. The profile shows 400,000 to 550,000 distinct CDR3 sequences, roughly a tenth of them singletons. V shed 10 bases, J shed 6 bases, and the junction held 17 bases outside the gene matches. The germline CDR1 and CDR2 sequences are MDHEN and SYDVKM. This CDR3 spans 15 amino acids. This sequence joins TRBV28 and TRBJ2-7; TRBD1 matches 8 bases. The sequence came from a child aged 2-15 years with inherited bone marrow failure, due to receive a stem cell transplant. The source material was PBMCs, sampled before TCRalphabeta/CD19-depleted stem cell transplant. The CDR3 nucleotides are TGTGCCAACACCTCGCCCCAGGGGGCAGTCCTCGAGCAGTACTTC. Its translation is CANTSPQGAVLEQYF.